This TCR beta chain originates from a study of blood T cell repertoires in COVID-19. At the level of the study: The origin of the acute and convalescent COVID-19 samples was the United States, Italy and Spain. T cells, B-cell-depleted T cells, or PBMCs provided the cDNA or gDNA that served as material.

The CDR3 length is 14 residues. V was pared by 4 bases and J by 2 bases, with 4 bases of the junction left unmatched. Germline V gene data show CDR1 as SGHDN and CDR2 as FVKESK. In the original analysis: Researchers report that nucleated cell counts were estimated from reference gene primer amplification. The table came from immunoSEQ multiplex PCR; TCRdb's copy has only in-frame clones and leaves some out. V and J calls and clone size are copied from that table; D and trimming were computed from the DNA. This sample yields about 120,000 clones, of which more than 60% are seen a single time; 2% to 3% belongs to the top ten.

This chain links TRBV14 with TRBJ2-7; 8 nucleotides agree with TRBD1. The sequence came from a man aged 45-65 years with acute or convalescent COVID-19. The sequencing sample was made of peripheral blood. CDR3 protein: CASSPGQGPYEQYF. CDR3 DNA: TGTGCCAGCAGCCCCGGACAGGGCCCCTACGAGCAGTACTTC. Full variable domain (missing parts from reference TRBV14 and TRBJ2-7): EAGVTQFPSHSVIEKGQTVTLRCDPISGHDNLYWYRRVMGKEIKFLLHFVKESKQDESGMPNNRFLAERTGGTYSTLKVQPAELEDSGVYFCASSPGQGPYEQYFGPGTRLTVT.